This T cell receptor beta chain was sequenced in a study of radiotherapy plus CTLA-4 blockade in lung cancer. Receiving focal radiation plus CTLA-4 blockade with ipilimumab were patients who had chemo-refractory metastatic non-small-cell lung cancer. Per the germline V gene, CDR1 is LNHDA and CDR2 is SQIVND (reference sequence). CDR3 size: 15 residues. The V end was cut by 8 bases, the J end by 2 bases, with 15 bases between. The protocol was immunoSEQ multiplex PCR, while the TCRdb copy is restricted to in-frame clones and leaves out a portion. This table holds 45,000 to 55,000 clones, less than 85% found once.

The V and J genes are TRBV19 and TRBJ1-4, with D possibly being TRBD1 (6 bases). The receptor's source is a human donor with non-small cell lung cancer who had stable disease on radiotherapy plus ipilimumab. The material was peripheral blood, obtained from a patient treated with radiotherapy plus ipilimumab. CDR3 protein: CASGGRGATNEKLFF. Here the CDR3 DNA reads TGTGCCAGTGGGGGCAGGGGTGCGACTAATGAAAAACTGTTTTTT.